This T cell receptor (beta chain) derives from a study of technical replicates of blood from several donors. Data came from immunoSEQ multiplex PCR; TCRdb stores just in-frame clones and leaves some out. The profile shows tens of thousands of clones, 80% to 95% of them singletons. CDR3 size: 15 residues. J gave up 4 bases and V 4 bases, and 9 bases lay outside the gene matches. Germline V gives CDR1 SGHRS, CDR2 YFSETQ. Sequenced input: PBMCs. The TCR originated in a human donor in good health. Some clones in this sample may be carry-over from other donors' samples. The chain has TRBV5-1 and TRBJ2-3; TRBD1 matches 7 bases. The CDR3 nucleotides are TGCGCCAGCAGCACCGGCGAGGGGGCGTCAGATACGCAGTATTTT. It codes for CASSTGEGASDTQYF.